Listed below are T cell receptor beta chains from one sample, sequenced in a study of blood T cell repertoires in COVID-19. Here immunoSEQ multiplex PCR was the method, and the copy in TCRdb shows in-frame clones only, minus some. The sample shows roughly 150,000 clones, 77% of them seen only once. What was sequenced was peripheral blood. These receptors came from a man in his 70s with acute or convalescent COVID-19. CDR3s include the opening cysteine and the closing phenylalanine or tryptophan. Fields, in order: V gene, clone size, J gene, CDR3 length, D gene, CDR3 DNA, CDR3 protein. A D gene is named only where the DNA matches it firmly. Some rows have no size entry. The others give once, few or many, or a class for an expanded clone.

V: TRBV13
size: -
J: TRBJ2-7
length: 14
D: TRBD1
DNA: TGTGCCAGCAGCTCAAGGACAGGGAACTCCGAGCAGTACTTC
CDR3: CASSSRTGNSEQYF

V: TRBV19
size: few
J: TRBJ2-5
length: 13
D: TRBD2
DNA: TGTGCCAGTAGTACCGGGAGGCAAGAGACCCAGTACTTC
CDR3: CASSTGRQETQYF

V: TRBV5-5
size: once
J: TRBJ2-2
length: 13
D: -
DNA: TGTGCCAGCAGCTTGTCAACAACCGGGGAGCTGTTTTTT
CDR3: CASSLSTTGELFF

V: TRBV9
size: -
J: TRBJ2-3
length: 15
D: -
DNA: TGTGCCAGCAGCCCAGGACTTACCAGGTTGGATACGCAGTATTTT
CDR3: CASSPGLTRLDTQYF

V: TRBV2
size: -
J: TRBJ1-4
length: 14
D: -
DNA: TGTGCCAGCAGTGATGGAAGAGGGAATGAAAAACTGTTTTTT
CDR3: CASSDGRGNEKLFF

V: TRBV6-6
size: -
J: TRBJ1-5
length: 18
D: -
DNA: TGTGCCAGCAGTCAAAACAGATTCGGGGTTGGCTCTTATCAGCCCCAGCATTTT
CDR3: CASSQNRFGVGSYQPQHF

V: TRBV24-1
size: -
J: TRBJ1-1
length: 13
D: TRBD1
DNA: TGTGCCACCAGTGATATCAGGGGGACTGAAGCTTTCTTT
CDR3: CATSDIRGTEAFF

V: TRBV11-2
size: once
J: TRBJ2-1
length: 15
D: TRBD1
DNA: TGTGCCAGCAGCCTCGGACAGGGTTGGTCCAATGAGCAGTTCTTC
CDR3: CASSLGQGWSNEQFF

V: TRBV5-4
size: -
J: TRBJ2-3
length: 17
D: TRBD2
DNA: TGTGCCAGCAGCTTTCCCCGGGGCGGGGGGGCCCCCGATACGCAGTATTTT
CDR3: CASSFPRGGGAPDTQYF

V: TRBV7-2
size: few
J: TRBJ2-1
length: 14
D: TRBD2
DNA: TGTGCCAGCAGCTCCTCGGGGGGGCCCAATGAGCAGTTCTTC
CDR3: CASSSSGGPNEQFF

V: TRBV5-1
size: -
J: TRBJ2-3
length: 15
D: TRBD1
DNA: TGCGCCAGCAGCTTGGGGGGGACAGGGCCAGATACGCAGTATTTT
CDR3: CASSLGGTGPDTQYF

V: TRBV24-1
size: -
J: TRBJ2-3
length: 16
D: TRBD1
DNA: TGTGCCACCAGTGGGATGGGACAGGGGACCACAGATACGCAGTATTTT
CDR3: CATSGMGQGTTDTQYF

V: TRBV5-1
size: many
J: TRBJ1-2
length: 15
D: TRBD1
DNA: TGCGCCAGCAGCTTATGGCAGGGGGCGGGCGATGGCTACACCTTC
CDR3: CASSLWQGAGDGYTF

V: TRBV7-9
size: -
J: TRBJ2-3
length: 16
D: TRBD2
DNA: TGTGCCAGCAGCTTAGAGCGGGGGGCGATCACAGATACGCAGTATTTT
CDR3: CASSLERGAITDTQYF

V: TRBV5-4
size: once
J: TRBJ1-4
length: 14
D: -
DNA: TGTGCCAGCGCCGCTGGACAGCAGAATGAAAAACTGTTTTTT
CDR3: CASAAGQQNEKLFF

V: TRBV7-9
size: -
J: TRBJ1-1
length: 14
D: TRBD1
DNA: TGTGCCAGCACCCCCGACAGGGAGAACACTGAAGCTTTCTTT
CDR3: CASTPDRENTEAFF

V: TRBV7-9
size: -
J: TRBJ2-1
length: 16
D: -
DNA: TGTGCCAGCAGCTTGCGGACAGCAAGTTCCTACAATGAGCAGTTCTTC
CDR3: CASSLRTASSYNEQFF